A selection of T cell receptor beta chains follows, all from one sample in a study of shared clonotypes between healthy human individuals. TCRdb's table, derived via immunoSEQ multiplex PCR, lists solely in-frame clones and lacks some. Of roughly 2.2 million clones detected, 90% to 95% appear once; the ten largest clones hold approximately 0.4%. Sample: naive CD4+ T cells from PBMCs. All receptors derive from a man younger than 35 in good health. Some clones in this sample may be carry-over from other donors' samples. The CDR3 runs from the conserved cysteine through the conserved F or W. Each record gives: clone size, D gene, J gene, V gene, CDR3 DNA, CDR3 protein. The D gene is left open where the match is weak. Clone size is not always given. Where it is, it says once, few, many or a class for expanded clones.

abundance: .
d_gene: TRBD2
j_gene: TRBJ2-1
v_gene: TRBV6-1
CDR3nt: TGTGCCAGCAGCGGGGGACTAGCGAATGAGCAGTTCTTC
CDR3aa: CASSGGLANEQFF

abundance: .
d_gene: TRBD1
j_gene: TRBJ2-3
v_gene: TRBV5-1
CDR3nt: TGCGCCAGCAGATCAACCGGGACAGGGACAGATACGCAGTATTTT
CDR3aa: CASRSTGTGTDTQYF

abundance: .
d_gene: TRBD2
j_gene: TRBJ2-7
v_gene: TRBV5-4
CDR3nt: TGTGCCAGCAGCATGGGACTAGCGGGAGGTTACGAGCAGTACTTC
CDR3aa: CASSMGLAGGYEQYF

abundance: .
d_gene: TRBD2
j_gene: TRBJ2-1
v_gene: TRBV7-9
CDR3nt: TGTGCCAGCAGCTTAGGACTAGCGGGAGGGGTCTACAATGAGCAGTTCTTC
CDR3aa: CASSLGLAGGVYNEQFF

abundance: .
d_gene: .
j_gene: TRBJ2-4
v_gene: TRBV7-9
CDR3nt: TGTGCCAGCAGCTCGGACACGGTGGCCAAAAACATTCAGTACTTC
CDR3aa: CASSSDTVAKNIQYF

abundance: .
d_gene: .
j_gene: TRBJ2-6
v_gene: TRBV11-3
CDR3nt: TGTGCCAGCAGCCCCGGGGAGGGGGTAGGAGGGGCCAACGTCCTGACTTTC
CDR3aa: CASSPGEGVGGANVLTF

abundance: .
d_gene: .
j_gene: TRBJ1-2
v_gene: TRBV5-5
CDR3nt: TGTGCCAGCAGCTTGGAACTGGCGGGGCGATACTATGGCTACACCTTC
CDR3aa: CASSLELAGRYYGYTF

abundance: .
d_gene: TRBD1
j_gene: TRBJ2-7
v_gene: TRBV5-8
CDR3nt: TGTGCCAGCAGCTTGGGGGGACAGGGCTACGAGCAGTACTTC
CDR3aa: CASSLGGQGYEQYF

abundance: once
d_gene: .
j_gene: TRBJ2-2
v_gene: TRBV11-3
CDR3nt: TGTGCCAGCCAAAGATCGAACACCGGGGAGCTGTTTTTT
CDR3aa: CASQRSNTGELFF

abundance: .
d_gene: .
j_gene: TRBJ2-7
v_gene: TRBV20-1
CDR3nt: TGCAGTGCCACAGCCCCCGGCGAGCAGTACTTC
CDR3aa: CSATAPGEQYF

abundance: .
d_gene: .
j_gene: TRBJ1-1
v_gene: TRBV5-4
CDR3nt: TGTGCCAGCAGCGCCGGGATCCAGGGATTGAACACTGAAGCTTTCTTT
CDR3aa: CASSAGIQGLNTEAFF

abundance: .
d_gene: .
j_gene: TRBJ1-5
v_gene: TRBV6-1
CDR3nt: TGTGCCAGCAGTGAAAGAACTGGAGGTCTAGGGGATCAGCCCCAGCATTTT
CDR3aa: CASSERTGGLGDQPQHF

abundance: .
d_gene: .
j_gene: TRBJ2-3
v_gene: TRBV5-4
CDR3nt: TGTGCCAGCAGCCGCGGGACGGCTAGCACAGATACGCAGTATTTT
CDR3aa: CASSRGTASTDTQYF

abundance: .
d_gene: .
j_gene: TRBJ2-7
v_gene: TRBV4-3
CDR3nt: TGCGCCAGCAGCCAATTACCCTTGGCCCTCTACGAGCAGTACTTC
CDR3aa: CASSQLPLALYEQYF

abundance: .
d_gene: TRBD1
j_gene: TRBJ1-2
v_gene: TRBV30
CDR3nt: TGTGCCTGGACCGGACAGGGGATAGGCTATGGCTACACCTTC
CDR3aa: CAWTGQGIGYGYTF

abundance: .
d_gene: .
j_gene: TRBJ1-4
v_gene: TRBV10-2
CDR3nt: TGCGCCAGCAGTGATCCAGGGACCGCAACTAATGAAAAACTGTTTTTT
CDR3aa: CASSDPGTATNEKLFF

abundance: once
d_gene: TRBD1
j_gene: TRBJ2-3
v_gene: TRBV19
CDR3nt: TGTGCCAGTAGCCCGGACAGGGACGGGTCGGAAGATACGCAGTATTTT
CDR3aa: CASSPDRDGSEDTQYF

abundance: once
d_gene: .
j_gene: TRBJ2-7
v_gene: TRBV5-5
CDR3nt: TGTGCCAGCAGCCTCCAGGGTAGGCGGCCTAGCTCCTACGAGCAGTACTTC
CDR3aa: CASSLQGRRPSSYEQYF

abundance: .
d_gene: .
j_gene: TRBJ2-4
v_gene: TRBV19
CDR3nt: TGTGCCAGTAGATCCGGATTAGCCAAAAACATTCAGTACTTC
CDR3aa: CASRSGLAKNIQYF

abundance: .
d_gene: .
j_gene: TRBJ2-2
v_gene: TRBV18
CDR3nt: TGTGCCAGCTCACCACGGGGCCCAAGGAGCACCGGGGAGCTGTTTTTT
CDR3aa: CASSPRGPRSTGELFF

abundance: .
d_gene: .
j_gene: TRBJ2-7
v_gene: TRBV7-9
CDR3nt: TGTGCCAGCAGCTTAGCGGGAGCCACCTACGAGCAGTACTTC
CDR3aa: CASSLAGATYEQYF

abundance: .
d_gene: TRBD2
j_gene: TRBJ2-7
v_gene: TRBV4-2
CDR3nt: TGTGCCAGCAGCCTCGGAGCGGGACGGCGTGACGAGCAGTACTTC
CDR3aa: CASSLGAGRRDEQYF